This T cell receptor (beta chain) was identified in a study of OX40 agonist ivuxolimab in advanced cancers. Study in general: Three patients responded partially, comprising one with hepatocellular carcinoma and two with cutaneous melanoma.

The assay was immunoSEQ multiplex PCR, and TCRdb's table has in-frame clones only and misses some. The sample has some 98,000 clones; more than 85% are singletons. Study-wide findings and caveats: Average numbers of expanded clones were greater in CD8+ T cells than in CD4+.

The CDR3 is 15 residues long. Germline V gene lookup returns CDR1 MGHRA and CDR2 YSYEKL. The junction had 6 bases not matched to a gene; V was cut back by 2 bases and J by 4 bases. On this clone itself: Its antigen is still unknown.

This clonotype originated in an adult with an advanced solid tumor such as melanoma, head and neck, liver or kidney cancer. The material was CD4+ or CD8+ T cells sorted from blood, obtained in a trial of the OX40 agonist ivuxolimab. The V gene is TRBV4-1, the J gene TRBJ2-3; the match to TRBD2 covers 7 bases. The CDR3 region is CASSQIGGRADTQYF. CDR3 nucleotide sequence: TGCGCCAGCAGCCAAATTGGAGGGAGGGCAGATACGCAGTATTTT.